These 29 T cell receptor beta chains originate from one sample sequenced in a study of blood T cell repertoires in COVID-19. Assay: immunoSEQ multiplex PCR; the TCRdb copy retains only in-frame clones and omits some. The data hold some 150,000 clones, with roughly 82% observed a single time. The sample was peripheral blood. These receptors all come from a human donor in a cohort sampled during active COVID-19.

The chain is built from TRBV13 and TRBJ2-1, with D uncertain. This CDR3 comprises 13 residues. CDR1 is PRHDT, CDR2 FYEKMQ, per germline (reference sequence). With 5 bases removed from V and 9 bases from J, the gap between germline ends came to 14 bases. CDR3 sequence (DNA): TGTGCCAGCAGCCCCCGATTTAGAGGTGAGCAGTTCTTC. This sequence encodes CASSPRFRGEQFF.

Only one count was recorded for this clone. The gene calls are TRBV6-5 and TRBJ2-7, with D possibly TRBD2 on 7 matching bases. Looked up from germline, CDR1 is MNHEY and CDR2 is SVGAGI. Between the trimmed V and J ends, which lost 8 bases and 4 bases, there was a span of 18 bases. CDR3 length: 14 amino acids. CDR3 in amino acids: CASQAPRGAYEQYF. The CDR3 DNA follows: TGTGCCAGCCAGGCCCCCCGGGGGGCATACGAGCAGTACTTC.

V usage is TRBV6-5 and J usage is TRBJ2-5; D call uncertain. The CDR3 has 14 residues. The V and J ends lost 0 bases and 5 bases respectively, with 10 bases between them. Germline CDR1 and CDR2: MNHEY and SVGAGI. DNA for the CDR3: TGTGCCAGCAGTTACTCGGTGTTTGCGGAGACCCAGTACTTC. Residues: CASSYSVFAETQYF.

A note on this clone: An end of the junction differs from the germline gene, which may be a read error. The gene calls are TRBV5-6 and TRBJ1-1; D ambiguous. Germline loops: CDR1 SGHDT, CDR2 YYEEEE. The CDR3 contains 12 residues. The CDR3 is CASSLSHGEVVF. For the CDR3, the DNA is TGTGCCAGCAGCTTGTCCCACGGTGAGGTGGTCTTT.

The chain combines TRBV28 with TRBJ2-3, with D tentatively TRBD1 (5 bases). The V gene's germline CDR1 is MDHEN and CDR2 SYDVKM. This CDR3 has 15 amino acids. With 3 bases removed from V and 3 bases from J, the gap between germline ends came to 13 bases. The CDR3 bases are TGTGCCAGCAGTTTTCGTACAGGAAATACAGATACGCAGTATTTT. As protein: CASSFRTGNTDTQYF.

This clone occurred once. The chain is built from TRBV2 and TRBJ2-1, with a weak D call TRBD2 (5 bases). CDR3 length equals 14 residues. V was shortened by 4 bases and J by 1 base, with 8 bases between the two germline ends. CDR1 SNHLY and CDR2 FYNNEI come from the germline V gene. In DNA, the CDR3 is TGTGCCAGCAGTGGCCAGCGGTCCTACAATGAGCAGTTCTTC. This sequence encodes CASSGQRSYNEQFF. Variable domain in full (rest from reference TRBV2 and TRBJ2-1): EPEVTQTPSHQVTQMGQEVILRCVPISNHLYFYWYRQILGQKVEFLVSFYNNEISEKSEIFDDQFSVERPDGSNFTLKIRSTKLEDSAMYFCASSGQRSYNEQFFGPGTRLTVL.

The V gene is TRBV18, the J gene TRBJ2-1, with 10 bases identical to TRBD2. CDR1 is KGHSH and CDR2 is LQKENI in the germline V gene. J was trimmed by 5 bases and V by 5 bases; bases with no gene match: 3. The CDR3 spans 14 residues. CDR3 region: CASSGTSENNEQFF. As DNA, the CDR3 is TGTGCCAGCTCAGGGACTAGCGAGAACAATGAGCAGTTCTTC.

The rearrangement joins TRBV7-9 to TRBJ2-7; perhaps TRBD2 as D (6 bases). Looked up from germline, CDR1 is SEHNR and CDR2 is FQNEAQ (reference sequence). This CDR3 spans 13 amino acids. Trimming left V 5 bases short and J 6 bases short, with 14 bases between. The CDR3 bases are TGTGCCAGCAGCCACCGACTAGTGGGCGAGCAGTACGTC. This sequence encodes CASSHRLVGEQYV.

The chain is built from TRBV6-6 and TRBJ2-1; D is perhaps TRBD1 (5 bases). V dropped 10 bases and J dropped 1 base, with 14 bases sitting between them. CDR3 length equals 14 residues. Germline CDR1 reads MNHNY; CDR2 reads SVGAGI (reference sequence). The CDR3 DNA reads TGTGCCATACGATTTCAGGGTTCCTACAATGAGCAGTTCTTC. Encoded protein: CAIRFQGSYNEQFF.

The V gene is TRBV19, the J gene TRBJ1-1, with D possibly being TRBD1 (5 bases). V lost 3 bases, J lost 0 bases, and 8 bases lay in between. CDR3 length: 14 residues. Germline values: CDR1 LNHDA, CDR2 SQIVND (reference sequence). The CDR3 DNA is TGTGCCAGTAGTATGGGGCCCGTGAACACTGAAGCTTTCTTT. It codes for CASSMGPVNTEAFF.

The count of this clone is one. The V call is TRBV2, the J call TRBJ2-1, with D maybe TRBD1 (6 bases). Germline lookup yields CDR1 SNHLY and CDR2 FYNNEI. V was trimmed by 6 bases and J by 0 bases, leaving 12 bases between them. This CDR3 has 15 residues. CDR3 amino acids: CASSRAGASYNEQFF. The CDR3 bases are TGTGCCAGCAGCCGGGCAGGGGCCTCCTACAATGAGCAGTTCTTC. Variable domain in full (rest from reference TRBV2 and TRBJ2-1): EPEVTQTPSHQVTQMGQEVILRCVPISNHLYFYWYRQILGQKVEFLVSFYNNEISEKSEIFDDQFSVERPDGSNFTLKIRSTKLEDSAMYFCASSRAGASYNEQFFGPGTRLTVL.

As DNA, the CDR3 is TGTGCCACCAGCGTGGACAGTTTCGCTAATGAAAAACTGTTTTTT. As protein: CATSVDSFANEKLFF. This sequence joins TRBV15 and TRBJ1-4; maybe TRBD1 (6 bases). CDR1 LNHNV and CDR2 YYDKDF come from the germline V gene (reference sequence). V lost 5 bases, J lost 3 bases, and 13 bases lay in between. The CDR3 sequence is 15 residues long.

This sequence joins TRBV25-1 and TRBJ2-1; TRBD2 matches 7 bases. Germline V CDR1 and CDR2: MGHDK, SYGVNS. The CDR3 consists of 15 residues. V dropped 6 bases and J dropped 1; count of bases not matched to a gene: 6. CDR3 sequence: CASSPGSGSYNEQFF. The CDR3 DNA reads as TGTGCCAGCAGCCCCGGTAGCGGGTCCTACAATGAGCAGTTCTTC. Full variable domain (outside the CDR3, taken from reference TRBV25-1 and TRBJ2-1): EADIYQTPRYLVIGTGKKITLECSQTMGHDKMYWYQQDPGMELHLIHYSYGVNSTEKGDLSSESTVSRIRTEHFPLTLESARPSHTSQYLCASSPGSGSYNEQFFGPGTRLTVL.

The rearrangement uses TRBV5-1 and TRBJ2-1; D may be TRBD2 (6 bases). The CDR3 is made up of 13 amino acids. V was pared by 6 bases and J by 5 bases, with 12 bases between. CDR1 is SGHRS, CDR2 YFSETQ, per germline. Here the CDR3 DNA reads TGCGCCAGCATCTCCCTAGCGAACAATGAGCAGTTCTTC. Translated, it gives CASISLANNEQFF.

A note on this clone: The same CDR3 also results from other DNA sequences found in this sample. This chain connects TRBV5-1 to TRBJ1-5, with no clear D. This CDR3 comprises 14 residues. Germline V CDR1 and CDR2: SGHRS, YFSETQ. Trimming pared 1 base from V and 4 bases from J, leaving 9 bases between. CDR3 bases: TGCGCCAGCAGCTTGACGGGAAATAATCAGCCCCAGCATTTT. This gives the protein CASSLTGNNQPQHF.

V is TRBV9 and J is TRBJ1-2, with TRBD1 matching 11 bases. The CDR3 loop spans 15 amino acids. The J segment lost 5 bases and the V segment lost 0 bases, leaving 3 bases of the junction unmatched. The germline V gene has CDR1 SGDLS and CDR2 YYNGEE. The CDR3 coding sequence is TGTGCCAGCAGCGTAGGTGGACAGGGGGCATATGGCTACACCTTC. Residues: CASSVGGQGAYGYTF. Based on the CDR3 plus reference TRBV9 and TRBJ1-2, the full variable domain is DSGVTQTPKHLITATGQRVTLRCSPRSGDLSVYWYQQSLDQGLQFLIQYYNGEERAKGNILERFSAQQFPDLHSELNLSSLELGDSALYFCASSVGGQGAYGYTFGSGTRLTVV.

The chain couples TRBV5-1 to TRBJ2-7, with TRBD1 matching over 8 bases. The CDR3 extends over 14 amino acids. Germline CDR1 and CDR2: SGHRS and YFSETQ. V was clipped by 0 bases and J by 6 bases; unmatched bases: 5. In DNA, the CDR3 is TGCGCCAGCAGCTTGGATCAGGGGGCGGGCGAGCAGTACTTC. Translated, it gives CASSLDQGAGEQYF.

This sequence joins TRBV19 and TRBJ2-6; tentative D call: TRBD2 (6 bases). The CDR3 consists of 18 residues. Germline V gene lookup returns CDR1 LNHDA and CDR2 SQIVND (reference sequence). V was clipped by 3 bases and J by 0 bases, with 15 bases between them. For the CDR3, the DNA is TGTGCCAGTAGTATTAAAAGGACTACGAGCTCTGGGGCCAACGTCCTGACTTTC. Amino acids: CASSIKRTTSSGANVLTF. Together with reference TRBV19 and TRBJ2-6, the CDR3 gives the full variable domain: DGGITQSPKYLFRKEGQNVTLSCEQNLNHDAMYWYRQDPGQGLRLIYYSQIVNDFQKGDIAEGYSVSREKKESFPLTVTSAQKNPTAFYLCASSIKRTTSSGANVLTFGAGSRLTVL.

The gene calls are TRBV27 and TRBJ2-7; 10 nucleotides align to TRBD2. The CDR3 has 14 amino acids. From germline, CDR1 is MNHEY and CDR2 SMNVEV (reference sequence). The junction had 0 bases not matched to a gene; V was cut back by 2 bases and J by 2 bases. The CDR3: CASSLLAGAYEQYF. The CDR3 DNA is TGTGCCAGCAGTTTACTAGCGGGGGCCTACGAGCAGTACTTC.

The V call is TRBV4-2, the J call TRBJ2-3; TRBD1 might be the D (5 bases). This CDR3 contains 15 residues. Trimming took off 1 base at V and 5 bases at J, with 13 bases between the two ends. CDR1 LGHNA and CDR2 YNFKEQ come from the germline V gene. This CDR3 is CASSQGAGWEDTQYF. DNA of the CDR3: TGTGCCAGCAGCCAAGGAGCAGGGTGGGAAGATACGCAGTATTTT.

V gene TRBV5-6 combines with J gene TRBJ1-1; 10 bases fit TRBD1. CDR3 length: 16 residues. The junction had 7 bases not matched to a gene; V was cut back by 4 bases and J by 1 base. Germline CDR1 SGHDT, CDR2 YYEEEE. The chain's CDR3 is CASSPRQGAGNTEAFF. The CDR3 DNA reads TGTGCCAGCAGCCCACGACAGGGGGCTGGGAACACTGAAGCTTTCTTT.

The V and J genes are TRBV3-1 (or the pseudogene TRBV3-2) and TRBJ2-5, with 9 bases aligning to TRBD1. V shed 5 bases and J 3 bases; nucleotides not matched to a gene: 1. Germline loops: CDR1 LGHDT, CDR2 YNNKEL (reference sequence). This CDR3 comprises 13 residues. CDR3 in DNA: TGTGCCAGCAGCTGGACAGGGGAAGAGACCCAGTACTTC. Protein product: CASSWTGEETQYF.

This clone has only one observation. The genes are TRBV9 and TRBJ2-2, with TRBD2 identical over 11 bases. With V trimmed by 5 bases and J by 6 bases, 9 bases remained unmatched. This CDR3 region has 16 residues. Looked up from germline, CDR1 is SGDLS and CDR2 is YYNGEE. The CDR3, as DNA: TGTGCCAGCAGAGTTACTAGCGGGGGAGGACCCGGGGAGCTGTTTTTT. It is translated as CASRVTSGGGPGELFF.

The gene calls are TRBV5-5 and TRBJ1-4; 8 positions match TRBD1. Germline CDR1 is SGHKS and CDR2 is YYEKEE (reference sequence). After removal of 4 bases from V and 5 bases from J, the junction contained 10 bases not matched to a gene. The CDR3 sequence is 16 residues long. The CDR3 coding sequence is TGTGCCAGCAGCGAATCGTTACAGGGGGGAAATGAAAAACTGTTTTTT. This codes for CASSESLQGGNEKLFF.

The CDR3 DNA reads as TGTGCCAGTAGTACCTCAGGCACTGAAGCTTTCTTT. Its protein product is CASSTSGTEAFF. The V call is TRBV19, the J call TRBJ1-1; D remains ambiguous. The CDR3 contains 12 residues. The germline V and J ends were trimmed by 4 bases and 4 bases, with 7 bases remaining between them. Germline CDR1 and CDR2: LNHDA and SQIVND (reference sequence).

V usage is TRBV11-3 and J usage is TRBJ2-1; TRBD2 matches 9 bases. The CDR3 spans 16 residues. CDR1 SGHNT and CDR2 YENEEA come from the germline V gene. The junction had 5 bases not matched to a gene; V was cut back by 1 base and J by 4 bases. This CDR3 is CASSLAGLAGYNEQFF. The CDR3 nucleotides are TGTGCCAGCAGCTTAGCTGGGCTAGCGGGGTACAATGAGCAGTTCTTC.

This chain uses TRBV11-2 with TRBJ2-7; 10 bases fit TRBD2. The trim removed 9 bases at V and 4 bases at J, leaving 3 bases unmatched. Looked up from germline, CDR1 is SGHAT and CDR2 is FQNNGV. CDR3 size: 12 residues. CDR3 DNA sequence: TGTGCCAGAGCGGGGGGGAAGTACGAGCAGTACTTC. This translates into CARAGGKYEQYF.

The rearrangement joins TRBV5-1 to TRBJ2-1, with 9 positions matching TRBD2. This CDR3 has 15 residues. Germline V gene lookup returns CDR1 SGHRS and CDR2 YFSETQ. Losses at the gene ends were 0 bases for V and 7 bases for J; bases not matched to a gene: 5. CDR3 nucleotide sequence: TGCGCCAGCAGCTTGGGAGGGACTAGCACTAATGAGCAGTTCTTC. This translates into CASSLGGTSTNEQFF.

This sequence joins TRBV4-1 and TRBJ1-3; D is unresolved. The CDR3 is made up of 15 amino acids. Looked up from germline, CDR1 is MGHRA and CDR2 is YSYEKL. V was trimmed by 0 bases and J by 3 bases, leaving 9 bases between them. The CDR3 DNA reads TGCGCCAGCAGCCAAGACGGGATTTTTGGAAACACCATATATTTT. Its translation is CASSQDGIFGNTIYF.